The 24 T cell receptor beta chains given below trace back to one sample, sequenced in a study of shared clonotypes between healthy human individuals. Assay used: immunoSEQ multiplex PCR; TCRdb lists only in-frame clones, some missing. The table has about 2.1 million clones, around 93% seen once. CD45RO-negative, CCR7-selected cells formed the naive CD8 fraction, which excluded terminally differentiated effector memory CD45RA+ cells. The source material was naive CD8+ T cells from PBMCs. Every receptor here comes from a man aged 18 to 29 in good health. Some clones in this sample may be carry-over from other donors' samples.

The CDR3 is CASSPGGSSYNEQFF. The CDR3 coding sequence is TGCGCCAGCAGCCCCGGGGGAAGCTCCTACAATGAGCAGTTCTTC. V is TRBV4-1 and J is TRBJ2-1, with D perhaps TRBD2 (6 bases). V was clipped by 4 bases and J by 0 bases, with 10 bases between them. The CDR3 covers 15 residues. Germline values: CDR1 MGHRA, CDR2 YSYEKL.

This clone was seen only a few times. V and J are TRBV18 and TRBJ1-1; no clear D. The CDR3 runs to 15 residues. Germline assignment: CDR1 KGHSH and CDR2 LQKENI. Between the trimmed V and J ends, which lost 2 bases and 4 bases, there was a span of 14 bases. The CDR3 loop is CASSPAEGMGTEAFF. For the CDR3, the DNA is TGTGCCAGCTCACCAGCAGAGGGAATGGGCACTGAAGCTTTCTTT. Looking up the rest from reference TRBV18 and TRBJ1-1 gives the full variable domain: NAGVMQNPRHLVRRRGQEARLRCSPMKGHSHVYWYRQLPEEGLKFMVYLQKENIIDESGMPKERFSAEFPKEGPSILRIQQVVRGDSAAYFCASSPAEGMGTEAFFGQGTRLTVV.

CDR3 amino acids: CASSVGLGTSGNTIYF. The CDR3 DNA follows: TGTGCCAGCAGCGTAGGGTTGGGAACCTCTGGAAACACCATATATTTT. The V and J genes are TRBV9 and TRBJ1-3; no definite D call. Germline CDR1 SGDLS, CDR2 YYNGEE. CDR3 size: 16 residues. V gave up 0 bases and J gave up 0 bases, with 10 bases separating them. Full variable domain (rest looked up from reference TRBV9 and TRBJ1-3): DSGVTQTPKHLITATGQRVTLRCSPRSGDLSVYWYQQSLDQGLQFLIQYYNGEERAKGNILERFSAQQFPDLHSELNLSSLELGDSALYFCASSVGLGTSGNTIYFGEGSWLTVV.

This rearrangement joins TRBV5-1 to TRBJ2-5; the D gene could be TRBD1 or TRBD2 (5 bases each). Germline V gives CDR1 SGHRS, CDR2 YFSETQ. V lost 6 bases to trimming and J lost 4 bases, with 16 bases between them. The CDR3 is 14 amino acids. The CDR3 reads CASKEDKSRETQYF. The CDR3 DNA reads TGCGCCAGCAAGGAGGACAAATCAAGAGAGACCCAGTACTTC.

This chain links TRBV27 with TRBJ2-7; 8 bases align to TRBD2. The ends lost 6 bases at V and 4 bases at J; junction bases unmatched: 17. Germline lookup yields CDR1 MNHEY and CDR2 SMNVEV (reference sequence). The CDR3 totals 17 residues. CDR3 loop: CASSPLPVAGWPYEQYF. In DNA form, the CDR3 reads TGTGCCAGCAGCCCCCTCCCGGTAGCGGGATGGCCGTACGAGCAGTACTTC.

This chain connects TRBV27 to TRBJ2-1; 9 bases match TRBD2. Trimming took 5 bases from V and 8 from J; bases not matched to a gene: 16. Looked up from germline, CDR1 is MNHEY and CDR2 is SMNVEV (reference sequence). The CDR3 consists of 17 residues. The CDR3: CASSRVVVAGVGDEQFF. CDR3 in DNA: TGTGCCAGCAGTCGAGTTGTGGTAGCGGGAGTCGGCGATGAGCAGTTCTTC.

On this clone: Other DNA sequences in this sample translate to the same CDR3. The chain has TRBV7-9 and TRBJ2-7, with no clear D. The V and J ends lost 4 bases and 4 bases respectively, with 5 bases between them. Germline V CDR1 and CDR2: SEHNR, FQNEAQ (reference sequence). This CDR3 has 11 amino acids. The chain's CDR3 is CASSSTYEQYF. CDR3 nucleotides: TGTGCCAGCAGCTCCACGTACGAGCAGTACTTC.

The chain couples TRBV28 to TRBJ1-4; 7 bases fit TRBD1. The V gene end was trimmed by 6 bases and the J gene end by 5 bases; junction bases not matched to a gene: 12. Per the germline V gene, CDR1 is MDHEN and CDR2 is SYDVKM. The CDR3 runs 16 residues. The CDR3 DNA reads as TGTGCCAGCAGACGGTTGACAGGGTGGGGAAATGAAAAACTGTTTTTT. It specifies CASRRLTGWGNEKLFF.

With respect to this clone: The sample carries other DNA sequences with the same CDR3. The V call is TRBV19, the J call TRBJ2-1; 10 bases match TRBD1. The CDR3 contains 15 residues. Germline CDR1 and CDR2: LNHDA and SQIVND (reference sequence). Trimming at V came to 1 base and at J to 4 bases, leaving 1 base not matched to a gene. DNA for the CDR3: TGTGCCAGTAGTATAGGGACAGGGGGTTACAATGAGCAGTTCTTC. It specifies CASSIGTGGYNEQFF.

J is TRBJ2-1 and V is TRBV27, with 8 bases identical to TRBD2. The germline V gene has CDR1 MNHEY and CDR2 SMNVEV (reference sequence). This CDR3 spans 14 amino acids. Trimming cost V 4 bases and J 7 bases; bases outside gene matches: 6. In DNA, the CDR3 is TGTGCCAGCAGTTCGCCGGGACTAGTTAATGAGCAGTTCTTC. This gives the protein CASSSPGLVNEQFF.

This clone was counted a single time. The chain carries TRBV7-9 and TRBJ2-7; TRBD2 matches 9 bases. Per germline, CDR1 SEHNR and CDR2 FQNEAQ (reference sequence). J gave up 2 bases and V 5 bases, and 7 bases lay outside the gene matches. This CDR3 comprises 15 residues. CDR3 residues: CASSILSGSPYEQYF. CDR3 nucleotide sequence: TGTGCCAGCAGCATCCTTAGCGGGAGCCCCTACGAGCAGTACTTC.

This chain connects TRBV7-3 to TRBJ2-5, with 9 bases that match TRBD2. CDR3 length equals 15 residues. V was clipped by 0 bases and J by 4 bases; unmatched bases: 3. Germline V gene lookup returns CDR1 SGHTA and CDR2 FQGTGA. CDR3 in amino acids: CASSLTTSGGETQYF. CDR3 bases: TGTGCCAGCAGCTTAACGACTAGCGGAGGAGAGACCCAGTACTTC.

This clone was recorded a few times. The chain carries TRBV21-1 and TRBJ1-3. TRBV21-1 is termed a pseudogene. The CDR3 runs to 15 residues. CDR3 nucleotides: TGTGCCAGCAGCAAAGAGCGGGGGTCCGGAAACACCATATATTTT. Its translation is CASSKERGSGNTIYF.

V is TRBV4-1 and J is TRBJ2-2, with 7 positions matching TRBD1. Germline loops: CDR1 MGHRA, CDR2 YSYEKL. The CDR3 has 17 residues. Losses at the gene ends were 0 bases for V and 5 bases for J; bases not matched to a gene: 9. The CDR3 DNA reads as TGCGCCAGCAGCCAAGATGCGACACAGGGGCGGACCGGGGAGCTGTTTTTT. Protein product: CASSQDATQGRTGELFF.

The chain couples TRBV23-1 to TRBJ2-7, with 8 bases identical to TRBD1. TRBV23-1 is sorted into the ORF group, with uncertain function. With V trimmed by 0 bases and J by 2 bases, 12 bases remained unmatched. The CDR3 extends over 18 amino acids. CDR3 region: CASSQSKVGRTGTYEQYF. The CDR3 region has the DNA TGCGCCAGCAGTCAATCGAAGGTGGGGCGGACAGGGACCTACGAGCAGTACTTC.

This clone was seen once. The chain links TRBV10-3 to TRBJ2-1; 8 bases are a match to TRBD1. The V gene's germline CDR1 is ENHRY and CDR2 SYGVKD. The CDR3 extends over 14 amino acids. The ends lost 5 bases at V and 5 bases at J; junction bases unmatched: 5. CDR3 amino acids: CAISLDRGHNEQFF. DNA for the CDR3: TGTGCCATCAGTCTAGACAGGGGCCACAATGAGCAGTTCTTC.

CDR3 sequence: CASSPLPGDPYEQYF. Written as DNA, the CDR3 is TGCGCCAGCAGCCCCCTACCGGGGGACCCCTACGAGCAGTACTTC. The chain combines TRBV4-3 with TRBJ2-7, with D possibly matching TRBD2 (6 bases). CDR1 and CDR2 from the germline V gene are LGHNA and YSLEER. The length of the CDR3 is 15 residues. The ends were cut back, 4 bases at V and 2 bases at J, with 15 bases in the middle.

In its sample, this clone was seen once. The chain combines TRBV28 with TRBJ2-7, with 8 bases matching TRBD2. The V gene end was trimmed by 6 bases and the J gene end by 4 bases; junction bases not matched to a gene: 8. The CDR3 runs to 14 residues. Per germline, CDR1 MDHEN and CDR2 SYDVKM. This chain's CDR3 is CASSASGREYEQYF. CDR3 sequence (DNA): TGTGCCAGCAGCGCGAGCGGGAGAGAGTACGAGCAGTACTTC.

The chain joins TRBV7-9 to TRBJ2-7; 8 positions match TRBD1. The germline V gene has CDR1 SEHNR and CDR2 FQNEAQ (reference sequence). There are 14 residues in the CDR3. Germline trimming cut 5 bases from V and 1 base from J; bases unmatched to any gene: 4. This chain's CDR3 is CASSRRDRSYEQYF. The CDR3 DNA reads TGTGCCAGCAGCCGCCGGGACAGGTCCTACGAGCAGTACTTC.

V gene TRBV28 combines with J gene TRBJ2-3; a possible D gene is TRBD1 (6 bases). Per the germline V gene, CDR1 is MDHEN and CDR2 is SYDVKM. Trimming left V 5 bases short and J 0 bases short, with 15 bases between. This CDR3 has 16 amino acids. The CDR3 DNA reads as TGTGCCAGCAGTCCCCAGGGGTACAAAAGCACAGATACGCAGTATTTT. The encoded protein is CASSPQGYKSTDTQYF.

This clone was found a few times. The chain uses TRBV14 and TRBJ1-1; 8 nucleotides align to TRBD1. Trimming at V came to 0 bases and at J to 0 bases, leaving 3 bases not matched to a gene. The germline gives CDR1 SGHDN, CDR2 FVKESK. This CDR3 contains 16 residues. The CDR3 nucleotides are TGTGCCAGCAGCCAAGAACAGGGGGTTATGAACACTGAAGCTTTCTTT. This gives the protein CASSQEQGVMNTEAFF.

The chain recombines TRBV15 with TRBJ1-4; no definite D call. Trimming cost V 10 bases and J 6 bases, with 12 bases left between them. This CDR3 comprises 12 residues. Germline V gene data show CDR1 as LNHNV and CDR2 as YYDKDF (reference sequence). CDR3 DNA sequence: TGTGCCAGTCAAGGGCAACATGAAAAACTGTTTTTT. Its translation is CASQGQHEKLFF.

The chain is built from TRBV28 and TRBJ2-7; 12 nucleotides align to TRBD2. V trimming: 6 bases; J trimming: 2 bases; junction bases outside the gene matches: 5. Germline V CDR1 and CDR2: MDHEN, SYDVKM. CDR3 length: 15 residues. In DNA, the CDR3 is TGTGCCAGCAGATCCAGACTAGCGGGAGCCTACGAGCAGTACTTC. It is translated as CASRSRLAGAYEQYF.

Note on this clone: The sample contains more than one DNA sequence encoding this CDR3. The rearrangement links TRBV4-1 to TRBJ2-1; 10 positions agree with TRBD1. The V and J ends lost 3 bases and 2 bases, in that order; junction bases with no gene match: 1. The CDR3 totals 15 residues. Germline V lookup: CDR1 MGHRA, CDR2 YSYEKL. The CDR3 sequence: CASSQTGGAYNEQFF. The CDR3 nucleotides are TGCGCCAGCAGCCAGACAGGGGGCGCCTACAATGAGCAGTTCTTC.